A single sample is the source of the 7 T cell receptor beta chains below, sequenced in a study of T cell changes during pregnancy in multiple sclerosis. Repertoires were generated with immunoSEQ multiplex PCR, while TCRdb's copy carries only in-frame clones and drops some. The repertoire includes tens of thousands of clones, less than 95% of them detected once, and approximately 0.9% sits in the top ten. Specimen: peripheral blood, collected before pregnancy. Source of these receptors: a female donor with multiple sclerosis, enrolled in a pregnancy study.

The chain uses TRBV14 and TRBJ1-3; D is ambiguous. The V gene's germline CDR1 is SGHDN and CDR2 FVKESK. This CDR3 comprises 16 residues. V lost 4 bases and J 0 bases, leaving 13 bases between the germline ends. CDR3 sequence (DNA): TGTGCCAGCAGCCCCCTGGGGAGGAACTCTGGAAACACCATATATTTT. Its translation is CASSPLGRNSGNTIYF.

V usage is TRBV7-8 and J usage is TRBJ1-1, with 7 nucleotides matching TRBD1. V shed 1 base and J 0 bases; nucleotides not matched to a gene: 11. CDR3 length equals 18 residues. CDR1 and CDR2 from the germline V gene are SGHVS and FQNEAQ. The CDR3 DNA reads as TGTGCCAGCAGCTTAGTAGTGGGCGGACAGGTAATGAACACTGAAGCTTTCTTT. Its translation: CASSLVVGGQVMNTEAFF.

The gene calls are TRBV4-3 and TRBJ1-4; perhaps TRBD1 as D (5 bases). Germline V gene sequence: CDR1 LGHNA, CDR2 YSLEER. V lost 0 bases, J lost 13 bases, and 12 bases lay in between. This CDR3 comprises 13 residues. The CDR3 nucleotides are TGCGCCAGCAGCCAAGAGCAGGGTACGAGACTGTTTTTT. Translation gives CASSQEQGTRLFF.

V is TRBV4-1 and J is TRBJ1-5; D is unclear. The CDR3 length is 19 residues. The germline V and J ends were trimmed by 0 bases and 2 bases, with 20 bases remaining between them. Germline CDR1 is MGHRA and CDR2 is YSYEKL. The CDR3 sequence is CASSQDGGRLDGRNQPQHF. CDR3 in DNA: TGCGCCAGCAGCCAAGATGGCGGGCGCTTAGACGGACGCAATCAGCCCCAGCATTTT.

The rearrangement joins TRBV27 to TRBJ2-7; D gene ambiguous. The V gene's germline CDR1 is MNHEY and CDR2 SMNVEV (reference sequence). The V and J ends lost 3 bases and 1 base respectively, with 7 bases between them. The CDR3 is 13 residues long. The CDR3 sequence is CASSFQFSYEQYF. Written as DNA, the CDR3 is TGTGCCAGCAGTTTCCAGTTTTCCTACGAGCAGTACTTC.

The rearrangement links TRBV28 to TRBJ2-3; 7 bases match TRBD2. The length of the CDR3 is 16 residues. Germline CDR1 is MDHEN and CDR2 is SYDVKM. V lost 10 bases to trimming and J lost 4 bases; unmatched junction nucleotides: 17. CDR3 amino acids: CAIKMRGGSFADTQYF. For the CDR3, the DNA is TGTGCCATCAAAATGAGGGGCGGGAGTTTTGCAGATACGCAGTATTTT.

The rearrangement uses TRBV23-1 and TRBJ1-1, with 7 positions matching TRBD1. TRBV23-1 is flagged as an ORF with uncertain function. This CDR3 has 16 residues. V shed 2 bases and J 1 base; nucleotides not matched to a gene: 7. Written as DNA, the CDR3 is TGCGCCAGCAGTCAAAAATCGGCAGGGGGGAACACTGAAGCTTTCTTT. This encodes CASSQKSAGGNTEAFF.